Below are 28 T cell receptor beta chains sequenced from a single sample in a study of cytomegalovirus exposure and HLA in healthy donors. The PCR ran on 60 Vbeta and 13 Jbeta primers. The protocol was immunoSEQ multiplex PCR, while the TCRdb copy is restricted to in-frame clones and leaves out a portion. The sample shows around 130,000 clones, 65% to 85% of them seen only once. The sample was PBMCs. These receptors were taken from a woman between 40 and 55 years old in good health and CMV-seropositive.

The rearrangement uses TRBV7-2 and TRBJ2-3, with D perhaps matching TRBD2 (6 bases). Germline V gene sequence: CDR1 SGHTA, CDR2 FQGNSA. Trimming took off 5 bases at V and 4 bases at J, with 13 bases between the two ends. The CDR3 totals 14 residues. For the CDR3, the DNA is TGTGCCAGCAGCGCAACGACTAGGCCAGATACGCAGTATTTT. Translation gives CASSATTRPDTQYF.

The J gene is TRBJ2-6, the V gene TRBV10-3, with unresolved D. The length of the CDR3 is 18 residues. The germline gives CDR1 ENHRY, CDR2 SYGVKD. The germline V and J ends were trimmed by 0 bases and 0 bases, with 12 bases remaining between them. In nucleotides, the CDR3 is TGTGCCATCAGTGAGTCCAAGCTACCTATCTCTGGGGCCAACGTCCTGACTTTC. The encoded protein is CAISESKLPISGANVLTF.

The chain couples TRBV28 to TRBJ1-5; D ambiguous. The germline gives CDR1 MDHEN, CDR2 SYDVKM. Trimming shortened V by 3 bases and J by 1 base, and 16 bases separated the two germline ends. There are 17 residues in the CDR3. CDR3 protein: CASSLGSEEASNQPQHF. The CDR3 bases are TGTGCCAGCAGTTTGGGGTCGGAGGAGGCGAGCAATCAGCCCCAGCATTTT. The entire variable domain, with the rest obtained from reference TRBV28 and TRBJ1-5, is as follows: DVKVTQSSRYLVKRTGEKVFLECVQDMDHENMFWYRQDPGLGLRLIYFSYDVKMKEKGDIPEGYSVSREKKERFSLILESASTNQTSMYLCASSLGSEEASNQPQHFGDGTRLSIL.

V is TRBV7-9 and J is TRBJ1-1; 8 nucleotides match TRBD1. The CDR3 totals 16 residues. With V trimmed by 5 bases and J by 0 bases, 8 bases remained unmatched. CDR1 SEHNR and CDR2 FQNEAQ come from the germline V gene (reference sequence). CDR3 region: CASSPAGTGMNTEAFF. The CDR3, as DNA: TGTGCCAGCAGCCCGGCCGGGACAGGTATGAACACTGAAGCTTTCTTT.

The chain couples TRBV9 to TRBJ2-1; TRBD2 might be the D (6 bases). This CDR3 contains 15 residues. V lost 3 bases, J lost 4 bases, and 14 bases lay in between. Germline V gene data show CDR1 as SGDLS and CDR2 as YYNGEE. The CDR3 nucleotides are TGTGCCAGCAGCGCTCAAGGGACTCAATACAATGAGCAGTTCTTC. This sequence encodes CASSAQGTQYNEQFF.

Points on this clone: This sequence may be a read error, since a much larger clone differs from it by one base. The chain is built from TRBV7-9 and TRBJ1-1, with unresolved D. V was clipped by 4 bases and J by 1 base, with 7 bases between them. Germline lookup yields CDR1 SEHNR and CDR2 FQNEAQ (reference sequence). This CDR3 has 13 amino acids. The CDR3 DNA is TGTGCCAGCAGCTGGGGAGAGAACACTGAAGCTTTCTTT. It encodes CASSWGENTEAFF.

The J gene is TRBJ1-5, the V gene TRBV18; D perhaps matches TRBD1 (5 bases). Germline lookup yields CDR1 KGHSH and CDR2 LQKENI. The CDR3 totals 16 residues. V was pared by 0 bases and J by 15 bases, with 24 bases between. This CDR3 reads CASSPPGQPNLRYRHF. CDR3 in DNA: TGTGCCAGCTCACCACCCGGACAACCCAACCTCAGGTATAGGCATTTT.

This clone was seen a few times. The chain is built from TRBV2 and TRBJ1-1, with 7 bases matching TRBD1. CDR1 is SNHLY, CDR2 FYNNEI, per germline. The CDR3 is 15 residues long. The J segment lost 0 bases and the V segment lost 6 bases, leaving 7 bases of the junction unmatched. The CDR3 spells CASRFEGQLNTEAFF. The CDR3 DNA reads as TGTGCCAGCAGGTTCGAGGGACAGCTGAACACTGAAGCTTTCTTT.

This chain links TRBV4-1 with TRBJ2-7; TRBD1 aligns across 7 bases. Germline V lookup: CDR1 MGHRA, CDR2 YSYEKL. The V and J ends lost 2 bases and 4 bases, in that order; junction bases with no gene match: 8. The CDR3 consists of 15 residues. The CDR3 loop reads CASSQPRDRGYEQYF. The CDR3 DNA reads TGCGCCAGCAGCCAACCCCGGGACAGAGGATACGAGCAGTACTTC.

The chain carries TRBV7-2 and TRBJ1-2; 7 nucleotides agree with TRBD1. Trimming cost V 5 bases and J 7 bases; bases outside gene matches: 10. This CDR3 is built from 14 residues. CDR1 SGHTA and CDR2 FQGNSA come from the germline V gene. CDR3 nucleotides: TGTGCCAGCAGCCAGATACAGGGGTCGGGTGGCTACACCTTC. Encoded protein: CASSQIQGSGGYTF.

The CDR3 DNA is TGCGCCAGCAGCTTGCCTAGCGGGGGGATAAACAATGAGCAGTTCTTC. Translating gives CASSLPSGGINNEQFF. The chain employs TRBV5-1 and TRBJ2-1, with 11 nucleotides matching TRBD2. The CDR3 length is 16 residues. The trim removed 1 base at V and 5 bases at J, leaving 5 bases unmatched. Germline V gene lookup returns CDR1 SGHRS and CDR2 YFSETQ.

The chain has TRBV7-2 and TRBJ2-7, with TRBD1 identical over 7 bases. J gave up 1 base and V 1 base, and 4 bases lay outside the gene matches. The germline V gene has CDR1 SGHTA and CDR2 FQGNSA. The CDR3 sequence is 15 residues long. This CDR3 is CASSLDRGWSYEQYF. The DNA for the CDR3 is TGTGCCAGCAGCTTAGACAGGGGATGGTCCTACGAGCAGTACTTC.

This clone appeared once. Written as DNA, the CDR3 is TGCGCCAGCAGCTTGGCGGGGGATTCCTACGAGCAGTACTTC. It translates to CASSLAGDSYEQYF. This sequence joins TRBV5-1 and TRBJ2-7; D perhaps matches TRBD2 (6 bases). The V end was cut by 0 bases, the J end by 1 base, with 8 bases between. CDR3 size: 14 residues. Per the germline V gene, CDR1 is SGHRS and CDR2 is YFSETQ.

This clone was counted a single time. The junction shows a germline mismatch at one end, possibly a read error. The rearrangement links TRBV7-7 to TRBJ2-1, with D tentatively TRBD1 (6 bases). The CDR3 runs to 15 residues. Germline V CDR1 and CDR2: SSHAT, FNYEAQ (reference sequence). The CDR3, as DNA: TGTGCTAGCAGCTTAGGAAGGGGACACAACAATGAGCAGTTCTTC. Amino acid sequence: CASSLGRGHNNEQFF.

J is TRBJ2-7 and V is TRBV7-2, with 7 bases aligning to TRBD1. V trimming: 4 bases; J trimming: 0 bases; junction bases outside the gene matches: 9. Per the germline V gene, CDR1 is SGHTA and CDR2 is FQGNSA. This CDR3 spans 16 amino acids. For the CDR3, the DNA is TGTGCCAGCAGCTCACAAACAGGGGTTAGCTCCTACGAGCAGTACTTC. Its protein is CASSSQTGVSSYEQYF.

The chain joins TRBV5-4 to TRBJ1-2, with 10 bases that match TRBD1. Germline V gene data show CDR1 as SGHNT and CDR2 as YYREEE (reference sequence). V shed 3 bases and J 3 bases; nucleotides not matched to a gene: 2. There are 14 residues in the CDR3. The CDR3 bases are TGTGCCAGCAGCTCCGGACAGGGGGACTATGGCTACACCTTC. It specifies CASSSGQGDYGYTF.

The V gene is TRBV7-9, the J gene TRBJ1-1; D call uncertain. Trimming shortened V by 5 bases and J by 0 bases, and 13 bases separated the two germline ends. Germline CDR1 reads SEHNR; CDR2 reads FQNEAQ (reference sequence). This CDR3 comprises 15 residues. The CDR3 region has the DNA TGTGCCAGCAGCCCCCTCCCAACTATGAACACTGAAGCTTTCTTT. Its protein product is CASSPLPTMNTEAFF.

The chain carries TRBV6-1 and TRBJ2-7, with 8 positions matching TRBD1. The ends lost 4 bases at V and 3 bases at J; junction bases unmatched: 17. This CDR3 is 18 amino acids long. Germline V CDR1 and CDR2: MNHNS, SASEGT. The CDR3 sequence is CASSGGQDLREYFYEQYF. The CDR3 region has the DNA TGTGCCAGCAGTGGGGGACAGGACCTAAGGGAGTACTTCTACGAGCAGTACTTC.

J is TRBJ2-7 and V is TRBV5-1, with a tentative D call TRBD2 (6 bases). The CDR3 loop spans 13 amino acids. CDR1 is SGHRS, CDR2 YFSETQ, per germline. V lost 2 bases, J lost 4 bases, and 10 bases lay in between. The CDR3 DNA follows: TGCGCCAGCAGCTTCGGGACTCTTTACGAGCAGTACTTC. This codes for CASSFGTLYEQYF.

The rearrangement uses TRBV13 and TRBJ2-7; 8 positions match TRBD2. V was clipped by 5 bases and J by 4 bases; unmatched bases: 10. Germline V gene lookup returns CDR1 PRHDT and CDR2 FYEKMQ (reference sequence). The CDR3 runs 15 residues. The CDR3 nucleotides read TGTGCCAGCAGCCCCATGGGACTAGGGGGTTACGAGCAGTACTTC. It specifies CASSPMGLGGYEQYF.

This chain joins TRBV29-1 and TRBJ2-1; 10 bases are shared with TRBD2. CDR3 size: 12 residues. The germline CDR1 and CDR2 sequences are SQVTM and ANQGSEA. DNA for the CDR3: TGCGGGGAGCGGGAGGGCCCGAATGAGCAGTTCTTC. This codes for CGEREGPNEQFF.

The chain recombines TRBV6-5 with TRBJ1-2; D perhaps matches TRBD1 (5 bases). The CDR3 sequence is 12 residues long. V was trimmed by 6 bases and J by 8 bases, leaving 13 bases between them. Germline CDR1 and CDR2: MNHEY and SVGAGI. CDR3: CASRRQSGGYTF. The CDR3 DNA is TGTGCCAGCAGGCGACAGAGTGGGGGCTACACCTTC.

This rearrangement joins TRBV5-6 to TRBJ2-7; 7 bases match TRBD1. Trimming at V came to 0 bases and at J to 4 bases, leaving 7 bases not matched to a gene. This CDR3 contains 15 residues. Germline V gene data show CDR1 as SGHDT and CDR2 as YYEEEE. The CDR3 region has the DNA TGTGCCAGCAGCTTGGTGAGGGACAGATTTTACGAGCAGTACTTC. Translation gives CASSLVRDRFYEQYF. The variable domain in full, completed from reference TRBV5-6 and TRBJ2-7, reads DAGVTQSPTHLIKTRGQQVTLRCSPKSGHDTVSWYQQALGQGPQFIFQYYEEEERQRGNFPDRFSGHQFPNYSSELNVNALLLGDSALYLCASSLVRDRFYEQYFGPGTRLTVT.

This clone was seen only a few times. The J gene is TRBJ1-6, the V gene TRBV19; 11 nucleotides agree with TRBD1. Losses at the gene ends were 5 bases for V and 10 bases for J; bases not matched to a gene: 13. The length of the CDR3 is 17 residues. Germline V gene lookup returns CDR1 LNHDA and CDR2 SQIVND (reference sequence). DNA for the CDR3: TGTGCCAGTAGTCCAGGACAGGGGGCATATCACGGGTCACCCCTCCACTTT. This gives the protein CASSPGQGAYHGSPLHF.

The DNA of the CDR3 is TGTGCCAGCAGGCATTATACAGGGGGTAACTATGGCTACACCTTC. It specifies CASRHYTGGNYGYTF. The chain uses TRBV28 and TRBJ1-2, with TRBD1 matching 8 bases. V lost 6 bases and J lost 1; bases outside the gene matches: 7. Germline values: CDR1 MDHEN, CDR2 SYDVKM. The CDR3 totals 15 residues.

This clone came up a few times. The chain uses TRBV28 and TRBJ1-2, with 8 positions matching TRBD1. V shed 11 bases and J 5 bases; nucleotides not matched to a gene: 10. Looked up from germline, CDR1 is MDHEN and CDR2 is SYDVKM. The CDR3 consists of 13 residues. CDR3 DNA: TGTGCCTCAGTTTCAGGGGGCGCTTATGGCTACACCTTC. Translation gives CASVSGGAYGYTF.

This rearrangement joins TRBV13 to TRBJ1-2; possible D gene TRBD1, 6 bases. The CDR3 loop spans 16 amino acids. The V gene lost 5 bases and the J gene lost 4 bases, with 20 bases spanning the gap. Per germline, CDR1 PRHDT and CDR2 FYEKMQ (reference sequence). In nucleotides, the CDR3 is TGTGCCAGCAGCGCAGGTAATCAGGGGAGAGTCTATGGCTACACCTTC. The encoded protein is CASSAGNQGRVYGYTF.

The DNA of the CDR3 is TGTGCCAGCAGTTACCTCCGGGACAAATACACCATATATTTT. As protein: CASSYLRDKYTIYF. The V call is TRBV6-5, the J call TRBJ1-3; weak D call: TRBD1 (6 bases). V shed 2 bases and J shed 8 bases, with 13 bases lying between them. This CDR3 is 14 amino acids long. Per the germline V gene, CDR1 is MNHEY and CDR2 is SVGAGI.